This T cell receptor (beta chain) was captured in a study of blood T cell repertoires in COVID-19. The length of the CDR3 is 16 residues. V shed 5 bases, J shed 3 bases, and the junction held 10 bases outside the gene matches. From germline, CDR1 is SGHVS and CDR2 FQNEAQ. Some clones are missing from TCRdb's copy, which holds only in-frame ones; the method was immunoSEQ multiplex PCR. The sample lists 190,000 or so clones; roughly 86% were seen once. This chain joins TRBV7-8 and TRBJ1-5; 7 bases align to TRBD1. Sequencing was carried out using peripheral blood. The source of this sequence is a man aged 35-49 years with active or convalescent COVID-19. CDR3 nucleotides: TGTGCCAGCAGCCCGAAGACAGGGATCGTCAATCAGCCCCAGCATTTT. Translation gives CASSPKTGIVNQPQHF.